This entry is about one TCR beta chain. The sample belongs to a study of blood T cell repertoires in COVID-19. Across the study: COVID-19 samples, acute and convalescent, were from the United States, Italy and Spain.

Per the original data handling: The authors estimated nucleated cell counts from reference gene primer amplification. Using immunoSEQ multiplex PCR, the repertoire was profiled, and TCRdb retains in-frame clones only, with some absent. That table gives V, J and clone size, and the DNA gave D and trimming. The repertoire includes over 200,000 clones, more than 65% of them detected once, and approximately 2% sits in the top ten. The sample consisted of peripheral blood. The clonotype was recovered from a man aged 40-49 years who had recovered from COVID-19.

CDR3 in amino acids: CASRGLVATDTQYF. CDR3 nucleotide sequence: TGTGCCAGCAGGGGACTGGTGGCTACAGATACGCAGTATTTT. The rearrangement joins TRBV27 to TRBJ2-3, with a tentative D call TRBD2 (6 bases). This CDR3 region has 14 residues. Germline CDR1 MNHEY, CDR2 SMNVEV (reference sequence). Deletions cut 6 bases from V and 3 bases from J, with 13 bases between.